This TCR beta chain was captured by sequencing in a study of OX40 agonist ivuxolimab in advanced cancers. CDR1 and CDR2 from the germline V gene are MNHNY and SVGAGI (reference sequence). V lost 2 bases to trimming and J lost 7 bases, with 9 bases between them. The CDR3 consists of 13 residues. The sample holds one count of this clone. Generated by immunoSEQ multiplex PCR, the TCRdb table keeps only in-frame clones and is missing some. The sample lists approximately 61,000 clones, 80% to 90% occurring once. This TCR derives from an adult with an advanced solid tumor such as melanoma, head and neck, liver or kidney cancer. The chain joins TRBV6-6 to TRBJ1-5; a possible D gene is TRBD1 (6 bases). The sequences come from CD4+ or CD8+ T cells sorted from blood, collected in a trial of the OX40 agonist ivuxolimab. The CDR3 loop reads CASSYDGGQPQHF. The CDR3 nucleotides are TGTGCCAGCAGTTACGACGGGGGCCAGCCCCAGCATTTT.